The 15 T cell receptor beta chains in this list originate from one sample, sequenced in a study of vaccination effects on CD4 cells after COVID-19. It was after approximately 11 days of culture that CD4+ T cells were isolated. Antigens for these TCRs are unknown. Assay used: immunoSEQ multiplex PCR; TCRdb lists only in-frame clones, some missing. This sample has fewer than 35,000 clones; around two thirds occur once, and the top ten carry approximately 3.8%. The source was CD4+ T cells from PBMCs cultured without peptide, collected before COVID-19 vaccination. These receptors were collected from a human donor who received a COVID-19 vaccine.

This clone was recorded a few times. The J gene is TRBJ2-7, the V gene TRBV5-1; maybe TRBD1 (6 bases). V dropped 4 bases and J dropped 0 bases, with 14 bases sitting between them. The CDR3 length is 15 residues. Germline V gene data show CDR1 as SGHRS and CDR2 as YFSETQ. The CDR3 DNA is TGCGCCAGCAGCCTGGTTGGGGGCTTCTCCTACGAGCAGTACTTC. It yields the protein CASSLVGGFSYEQYF.

V gene TRBV7-2 combines with J gene TRBJ1-6, with D hard to call. The germline V gene encodes CDR1 SGHTA and CDR2 FQGNSA. The CDR3 has 12 amino acids. V gave up 5 bases and J gave up 6 bases, with 5 bases separating them. The CDR3 spells CASSLINSPLHF. The CDR3 DNA sequence: TGTGCCAGCAGCCTTATTAATTCACCCCTCCACTTT.

The chain recombines TRBV3-1 (or the pseudogene TRBV3-2) with TRBJ1-1; possibly TRBD1 for D (6 bases). Trimming shortened V by 4 bases and J by 5 bases, and 14 bases separated the two germline ends. CDR1 and CDR2 (germline): LGHDT, YNNKEL (reference sequence). The CDR3 has 14 amino acids. The CDR3 protein is CASSLEGDATEAFF. DNA of the CDR3: TGTGCCAGCAGCCTCGAGGGGGATGCAACTGAAGCTTTCTTT.

The chain couples TRBV5-8 to TRBJ2-1, with 7 bases identical to TRBD2. Germline CDR1 is SGHTS and CDR2 is YDEGEE. The CDR3 sequence is 15 residues long. V was clipped by 7 bases and J by 7 bases; unmatched bases: 14. In nucleotides, the CDR3 is TGTGCCAGCGCTGGCGGGAGTCACCTGGGGAATGAGCAGTTCTTC. This gives the protein CASAGGSHLGNEQFF.

Here the CDR3 reads CASSPQDEQYF. The CDR3, as DNA: TGTGCCAGCTCACCACAAGACGAGCAGTACTTC. This chain links TRBV18 with TRBJ2-7, with unresolved D. CDR1 KGHSH and CDR2 LQKENI come from the germline V gene. Trimming removed 1 base from V and 5 bases from J, with 3 bases in between. The CDR3 totals 11 residues. The full variable domain, in which reference TRBV18 and TRBJ2-7 provide the parts outside the CDR3, is NAGVMQNPRHLVRRRGQEARLRCSPMKGHSHVYWYRQLPEEGLKFMVYLQKENIIDESGMPKERFSAEFPKEGPSILRIQQVVRGDSAAYFCASSPQDEQYFGPGTRLTVT.

This clone has just a few counts. The chain employs TRBV3-1 (or the pseudogene TRBV3-2) and TRBJ1-6; 7 bases map to TRBD1. The germline gives CDR1 LGHDT, CDR2 YNNKEL (reference sequence). The CDR3 is 17 residues long. V was pared by 2 bases and J by 6 bases, with 10 bases of the junction left unmatched. CDR3 sequence: CASSQSGTDNTNSPLHF. The CDR3 coding sequence is TGTGCCAGCAGCCAATCCGGGACAGATAATACTAATTCACCCCTCCACTTT.

CDR3 residues: CASSLQYGYTF. For the CDR3, the DNA is TGTGCCAGCAGTTTACAGTATGGCTACACCTTC. The chain links TRBV12-3 or TRBV12-4 to TRBJ1-2, with D uncertain. V lost 2 bases and J lost 5, with 3 bases in between. The CDR3 extends over 11 amino acids.

This clone has a handful of counts. J is TRBJ2-5 and V is TRBV10-3; weak D call: TRBD1 (6 bases). The V end lost 6 bases, the J end lost 0 bases, and 11 bases lay between the germline ends. The CDR3 contains 14 residues. Germline CDR1 is ENHRY and CDR2 is SYGVKD. CDR3 coding DNA: TGTGCCATCAGCCAAGACAGGTACCAAGAGACCCAGTACTTC. Protein sequence: CAISQDRYQETQYF.

The CDR3 DNA reads as TGTGCCACCAGTGATGGGGGGGACTACGAGCAGTACTTC. This codes for CATSDGGDYEQYF. The chain recombines TRBV24-1 with TRBJ2-7; TRBD2 matches at 7 bases. Per the germline V gene, CDR1 is KGHDR and CDR2 is SFDVKD. The CDR3 has 13 amino acids. The junction had 1 base not matched to a gene; V was cut back by 3 bases and J by 3 bases.

There are a few counts of this clone. The V call is TRBV19, the J call TRBJ1-3; no clear D gene. V lost 0 bases and J 3 bases, leaving 18 bases between the germline ends. Looked up from germline, CDR1 is LNHDA and CDR2 is SQIVND (reference sequence). This CDR3 has 18 residues. In DNA, the CDR3 is TGTGCCAGTAGTATAGATTTCTGGGCGGGATCGGGTGGAAACACCATATATTTT. This sequence encodes CASSIDFWAGSGGNTIYF.

The chain links TRBV2 to TRBJ1-1; D is unclear. The V end was cut by 7 bases, the J end by 1 base, with 16 bases between. The CDR3 is made up of 15 amino acids. Germline V gene sequence: CDR1 SNHLY, CDR2 FYNNEI. Here the CDR3 reads CASTLLGRANTEAFF. Here the CDR3 DNA reads TGTGCCAGCACTCTCCTAGGACGCGCGAACACTGAAGCTTTCTTT.

This clone appeared a few times. The chain has TRBV29-1 and TRBJ2-1; 7 bases match TRBD2. The CDR3 totals 14 residues. Per germline, CDR1 SQVTM and CDR2 ANQGSEA. V shed 3 bases, J shed 9 bases, and the junction held 11 bases outside the gene matches. The CDR3 DNA reads TGCAGCGTTGAGGTGTCGGGGGGTTCGGGTGAGCAGTTCTTC. It specifies CSVEVSGGSGEQFF.

The rearrangement joins TRBV19 to TRBJ1-2; D call uncertain. The CDR3 loop spans 13 amino acids. Germline-derived CDR1 and CDR2 are LNHDA and SQIVND (reference sequence). Deletions cut 7 bases from V and 2 bases from J, with 11 bases between. CDR3 sequence: CASTVDGNYGYTF. In DNA, the CDR3 is TGTGCCAGTACCGTGGACGGGAACTATGGCTACACCTTC.

The chain uses TRBV29-1 and TRBJ1-1, with D possibly TRBD1 on 5 matching bases. Germline loops: CDR1 SQVTM, CDR2 ANQGSEA. CDR3 size: 14 residues. V was shortened by 6 bases and J by 1 base, with 15 bases between the two germline ends. The CDR3 DNA follows: TGCAGCGTCCTGATGGGGACCGGGAACACTGAAGCTTTCTTT. Translated, it gives CSVLMGTGNTEAFF.

This clone qualifies as medium-sized. The genes are TRBV19 and TRBJ1-1; no definite D call. V gave up 6 bases and J gave up 0 bases, with 11 bases separating them. The CDR3 extends over 14 amino acids. Germline V CDR1 and CDR2: LNHDA, SQIVND (reference sequence). CDR3 sequence reads: CASRLGTMNTEAFF. In DNA form, the CDR3 reads TGTGCCAGTAGACTTGGCACAATGAACACTGAAGCTTTCTTT. Full variable domain (remainder filled in from reference TRBV19 and TRBJ1-1): DGGITQSPKYLFRKEGQNVTLSCEQNLNHDAMYWYRQDPGQGLRLIYYSQIVNDFQKGDIAEGYSVSREKKESFPLTVTSAQKNPTAFYLCASRLGTMNTEAFFGQGTRLTVV.